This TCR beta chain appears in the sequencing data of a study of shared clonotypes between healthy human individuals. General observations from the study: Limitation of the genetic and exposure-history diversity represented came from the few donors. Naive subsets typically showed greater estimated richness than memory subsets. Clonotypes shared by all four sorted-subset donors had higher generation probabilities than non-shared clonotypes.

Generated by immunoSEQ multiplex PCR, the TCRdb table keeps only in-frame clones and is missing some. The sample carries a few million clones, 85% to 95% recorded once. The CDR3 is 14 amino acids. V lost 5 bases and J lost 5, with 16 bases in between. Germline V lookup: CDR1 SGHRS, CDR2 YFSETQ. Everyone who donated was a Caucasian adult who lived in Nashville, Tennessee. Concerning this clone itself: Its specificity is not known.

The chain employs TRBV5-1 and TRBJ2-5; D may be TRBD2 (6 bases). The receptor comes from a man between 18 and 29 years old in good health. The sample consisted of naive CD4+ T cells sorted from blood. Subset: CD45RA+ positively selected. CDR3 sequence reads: CASSKQDAGETQYF. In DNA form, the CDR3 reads TGCGCCAGCAGTAAGCAGGACGCGGGGGAGACCCAGTACTTC.